These 13 T cell receptor delta chains came from one sample sequenced in a study of gamma delta lymphoproliferative disorders and STAT genes. TCRdb reprocessed the multiplex PCR reads using CATT. The sample holds about 720 delta-chain clones; 2.5% to 3.5% are singletons and the top ten take 71%. The receptor sequences were amplified from genomic DNA of peripheral blood mononuclear cells. The material sequenced was blood. Receptors originate from a human donor in good health.

This clone was found a few times. Translating this DNA gives a protein that differs at residue 10 from the TCRdb one, which belongs to a much larger clone; a read error is likely, and the protein shown is this translation. The V call is TRDV3, the J call TRDJ1; 9 bases agree with TRDD2. The length of the CDR3 is 17 residues. The V and J ends lost 2 bases and 7 bases, in that order; junction bases with no gene match: 20. Germline loops: CDR1 TVYSNPD, CDR2 GDNSRS (reference sequence). CDR3 in DNA: TGTGCCTTTCAGCCTTCCTACGGAGTCCATGGACGGGTTAAACTCATCTTT. As protein: CAFQPSYGVHGRVKLIF.

This clone was found many times. The mismatch at residue 9 between this DNA's translation and the TCRdb protein of a much larger clone likely reflects a read error; the protein shown is translated from the DNA. The V and J genes are TRDV1 and TRDJ1, with 9 bases identical to TRDD3. V lost 0 bases, J lost 0 bases, and 26 bases stayed unmatched. Germline CDR1 and CDR2: TSWWSYY and QGS. The length of the CDR3 is 24 residues. CDR3 sequence reads: CALGELRFPYFGVLGDQHTDKLIF. The CDR3 DNA is TGTGCTCTTGGGGAACTGAGGTTCCCCTACTTTGGAGTACTGGGGGACCAGCACACCGATAAACTCATCTTT.

This clone was counted only a few times. A far larger clone lies a single base away; this is likely a read error. Other nucleotide sequences in the sample specify the same CDR3. V gene TRDV2 combines with J gene TRDJ2; D not resolved. The length of the CDR3 is 15 residues. Trimming removed 3 bases at V and 2 bases at J, with 12 bases between. CDR1 GEAIGNYY and CDR2 EKD come from the germline V gene. The CDR3 protein is CACDAVESLTAQLFF. The CDR3, as DNA: TGTGCCTGTGACGCCGTTGAGTCCTTGACAGCACAACTCTTCTTT.

The sample holds many counts of this clone. TCRdb lists the protein of a much larger clone for this DNA, which differs at residue 4, so this is likely a read error; the protein given here is translated from the DNA itself. Other DNA variants within this sample encode the same CDR3. The rearrangement joins TRDV2 to TRDJ2; D is undetermined. The CDR3 has 15 amino acids. Germline values: CDR1 GEAIGNYY, CDR2 EKD. Trimming stripped 5 bases from V and 2 bases from J, with 14 bases between. Written as DNA, the CDR3 is TGTGCCTGTGGCGCCGTTGAATCCTTGACAGCACAACTCTTCTTT. It codes for CACGAVESLTAQLFF.

Judged by abundance, this clone is medium-sized (0.01 to 0.1%). A far bigger clonotype differs at one base, so this is likely a read error. This chain links TRDV2 with TRDJ3; 8 bases are a match to TRDD3. This CDR3 region has 18 residues. V lost 5 bases, J lost 0 bases, and 8 bases stayed unmatched. Germline CDR1 reads GEAIGNYY; CDR2 reads EKD. The CDR3 is CACVALGGSSWDTRQMFF. In DNA form, the CDR3 reads TGTGCCTGTGTCGCACTGGGGGGAAGCTCCTGGGACACCCGACAGATGTTTTTC.

In this sample, this clone turned up a few times. The protein TCRdb gives is from a much larger clone and does not agree with this DNA's translation at residue 5, likely a read error; the protein shown here comes from the DNA. The J gene is TRDJ2, the V gene TRDV1, with a tentative D call TRDD3 (7 bases). CDR1 and CDR2 (germline): TSWWSYY, QGS. V was cut by 4 bases and J by 8 bases, with 32 bases left in between. CDR3 length: 20 amino acids. This chain's CDR3 is CALGGLVLPPGGDRRAQLFF. CDR3 DNA sequence: TGTGCTCTTGGGGGACTAGTCCTACCCCCTGGGGGGGATCGCCGGGCACAACTCTTCTTT.

About this clone: The protein TCRdb gives is from a much larger clone and does not agree with this DNA's translation at residue 19, likely a read error; the protein shown here comes from the DNA. V usage is TRDV1 and J usage is TRDJ1; 8 positions match TRDD3. The CDR3 is 24 residues long. V shed 1 base and J 3 bases; nucleotides not matched to a gene: 31. Per germline, CDR1 TSWWSYY and CDR2 QGS. The CDR3 reads CALGEPKRFLTHLGDQAYADKLIF. Written as DNA, the CDR3 is TGTGCTCTTGGGGAACCGAAGCGGTTCCTGACCCATCTGGGGGACCAGGCGTACGCCGATAAACTCATCTTT.

This clone was recorded a few times. The protein in TCRdb stems from a much larger clone and differs at residue 7 from this DNA's translation, likely a read error; here the protein is translated from the DNA. This chain joins TRDV2 and TRDJ2; the D is unclear. V was trimmed by 0 bases and J by 4 bases, leaving 5 bases between them. CDR1 is GEAIGNYY, CDR2 EKD, per germline. There are 13 residues in the CDR3. The CDR3 here is CACDTGGTAQLFF. For the CDR3, the DNA is TGTGCCTGTGACACCGGAGGGACAGCACAACTCTTCTTT.

This clone rates as medium-sized. A far larger clone is one nucleotide away, so this likely arose from a read error. Here the CDR3 DNA reads TGTGCCTGTGACACTCTGGGGGATAAGGAGTCCTGGGACGCCCGACAGATGTTTTTC. Protein sequence: CACDTLGDKESWDARQMFF. The rearrangement links TRDV2 to TRDJ3; 10 nucleotides line up with TRDD3. Germline lookup yields CDR1 GEAIGNYY and CDR2 EKD. The CDR3 is 19 residues long.

This clone was found a few times. The protein held in TCRdb is that of a much larger clone and does not match this DNA's translation at residues 10 and 13, likely because of a read error; the protein shown is translated from the DNA. The DNA of the CDR3 is TGTGCCTGTGACGCCGTTGAATCCTTGTCAGCACAACCCTTCTTT. Protein product: CACDAVESLSAQPFF. The chain employs TRDV2 and TRDJ2, with D unclear. CDR1 and CDR2 (germline): GEAIGNYY, EKD. This CDR3 contains 15 residues.

As to this clone: The protein given by TCRdb reflects a much larger clone and differs at residue 9 from this DNA's translation, likely from a read error; the protein shown is the DNA's translation. The chain links TRDV2 to TRDJ3; 8 bases align to TRDD3. Germline lookup yields CDR1 GEAIGNYY and CDR2 EKD. CDR3 size: 18 residues. Trimming took 5 bases from V and 0 from J; bases not matched to a gene: 8. This CDR3 reads CACVTLGGNSWDTRQMFF. The CDR3 DNA is TGTGCCTGTGTCACACTGGGGGGAAACTCCTGGGACACCCGACAGATGTTTTTC.

This clone has at least ten counts. A read error is likely here: a far larger clone is one base away. Other DNA sequences in the same sample also yield this CDR3. The chain links TRDV2 to TRDJ3; the match to TRDD3 covers 9 bases. Germline V gene sequence: CDR1 GEAIGNYY, CDR2 EKD. The CDR3 is 21 residues long. The CDR3 sequence: CACDTVRSGGSSSWDTRQMFF. For the CDR3, the DNA is TGCGCCTGTGACACCGTTCGGTCTGGGGGATCCTCGTCCTGGGACACCCGACAGATGTTTTTC.

This clone was detected only a few times. This likely traces to a read error, being one base from a far larger clone. The same CDR3 also results from other DNA sequences found in this sample. This rearrangement joins TRDV1 to TRDJ1, with 10 bases aligning to TRDD3. Trimming at V came to 6 bases and at J to 0 bases, leaving 22 bases not matched to a gene. CDR3 length equals 21 residues. CDR1 is TSWWSYY, CDR2 QGS, per germline. CDR3 sequence: CALGDPPLAWGILRYTDKLIF. CDR3 nucleotide sequence: TGTGCTCTTGGAGATCCCCCTCTGGCATGGGGGATACTCAGGTACACCGATAAACTCATCTTT.